This section outlines one TCR beta chain sequence together with its context. Its antigen is not known. The data belong to a study of blood T cells in healthy people across ages. The study, taken as a whole, reports: Unsorted PBMCs ruled out conclusive naive versus antigen-experienced comparison. Relative to aged donors, long-lived donors carried more naive CD4+ cells and displayed higher diversity.

Germline V gene data show CDR1 as SGHTA and CDR2 as FQGTGA. The CDR3 runs 15 residues. Between the trimmed V and J ends, which lost 2 bases and 1 base, there was a span of 11 bases. Alongside a J-beta primer mix, a sample-barcoded 5' primer served in a second PCR lasting about 7 to 12 cycles. TCRdb re-called the 5' RACE reads through MiXCR, storing one row per CDR3 protein. The data show fewer than 1.5 million distinct CDR3 sequences, about 43% seen once. This receptor was identified in a woman aged 18-29 years in good health. Sample: blood. The genes are TRBV7-3 and TRBJ1-1; D is possibly TRBD1 (5 bases). The CDR3 DNA sequence: TGTGCCAGCAGCTTATTGGGGGTATCGAACACTGAAGCTTTCTTT. Translated, it gives CASSLLGVSNTEAFF.